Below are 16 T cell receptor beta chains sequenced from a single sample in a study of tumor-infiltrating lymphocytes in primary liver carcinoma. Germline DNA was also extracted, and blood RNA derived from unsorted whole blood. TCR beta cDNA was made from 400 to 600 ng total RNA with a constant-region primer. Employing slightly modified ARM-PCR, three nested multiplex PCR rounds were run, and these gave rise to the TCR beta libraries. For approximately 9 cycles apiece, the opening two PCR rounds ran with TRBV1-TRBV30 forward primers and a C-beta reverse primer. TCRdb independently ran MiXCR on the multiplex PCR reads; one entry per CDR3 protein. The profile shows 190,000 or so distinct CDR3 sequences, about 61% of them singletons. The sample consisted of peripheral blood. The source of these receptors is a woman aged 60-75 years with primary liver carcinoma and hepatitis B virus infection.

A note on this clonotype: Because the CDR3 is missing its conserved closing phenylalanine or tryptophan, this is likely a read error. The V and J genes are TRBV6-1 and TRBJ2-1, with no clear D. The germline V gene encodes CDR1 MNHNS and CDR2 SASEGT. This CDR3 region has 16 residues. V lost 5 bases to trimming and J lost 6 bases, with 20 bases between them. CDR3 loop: CASSISRYNVSNEQFL. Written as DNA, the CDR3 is TGTGCCAGCAGTATTAGCAGATACAATGTTAGCAATGAGCAGTTCCTC.

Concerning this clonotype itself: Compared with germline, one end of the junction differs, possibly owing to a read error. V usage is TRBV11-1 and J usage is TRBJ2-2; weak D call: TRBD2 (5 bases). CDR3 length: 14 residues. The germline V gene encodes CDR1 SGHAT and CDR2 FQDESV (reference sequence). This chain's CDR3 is CASSLYINTGVLFF. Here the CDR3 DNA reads TGTGCCAGCAGCTTGTACATTAACACCGGGGTGCTGTTTTTT.

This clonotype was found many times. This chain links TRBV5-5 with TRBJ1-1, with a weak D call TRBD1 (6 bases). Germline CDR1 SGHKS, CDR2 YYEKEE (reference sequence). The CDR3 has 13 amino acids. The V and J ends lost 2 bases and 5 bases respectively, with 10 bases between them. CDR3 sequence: CASSFSGQTEAFF. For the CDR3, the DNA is TGTGCCAGCAGCTTTTCTGGACAGACTGAAGCTTTCTTT. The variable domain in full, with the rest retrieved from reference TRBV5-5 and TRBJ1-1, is DAGVTQSPTHLIKTRGQQVTLRCSPISGHKSVSWYQQVLGQGPQFIFQYYEKEERGRGNFPDRFSARQFPNYSSELNVNALLLGDSALYLCASSFSGQTEAFFGQGTRLTVV.

The CDR3 here is CSVAGVTCEQYF. The CDR3 DNA is TGCAGCGTTGCTGGGGTGACCTGTGAGCAGTACTTC. The chain carries TRBV29-1 and TRBJ2-7; no definite D call. Per the germline V gene, CDR1 is SQVTM and CDR2 is ANQGSEA. This CDR3 is 12 amino acids long. Trimming pared 4 bases from V and 7 bases from J, leaving 14 bases between.

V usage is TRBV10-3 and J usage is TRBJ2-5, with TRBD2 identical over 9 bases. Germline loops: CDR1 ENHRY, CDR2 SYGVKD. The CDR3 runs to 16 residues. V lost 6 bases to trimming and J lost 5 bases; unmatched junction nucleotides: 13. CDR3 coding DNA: TGTGCCATCAGCAGGACTAGCGCCGGAGTGGGCGAGACCCAGTACTTC. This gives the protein CAISRTSAGVGETQYF.

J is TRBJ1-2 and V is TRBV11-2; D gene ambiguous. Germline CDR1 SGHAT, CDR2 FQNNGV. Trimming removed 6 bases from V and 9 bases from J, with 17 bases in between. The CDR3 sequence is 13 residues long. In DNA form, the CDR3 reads TGTGCCAGCAGTTCCGAGACGGAGTATAGCTACACCTTC. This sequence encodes CASSSETEYSYTF.

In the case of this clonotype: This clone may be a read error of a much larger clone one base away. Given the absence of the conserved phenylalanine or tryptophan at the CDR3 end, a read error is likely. The CDR3: CASSSTRPSGRAIVPETQYY. CDR3 nucleotides: TGTGCCAGCAGTTCTACCCGACCTAGCGGGAGGGCTATCGTCCCAGAGACCCAGTACTAC. V and J are TRBV12-3 or TRBV12-4 and TRBJ2-5; 12 bases are a match to TRBD2. The CDR3 is 20 residues long. V lost 4 bases and J lost 4; bases outside the gene matches: 19.

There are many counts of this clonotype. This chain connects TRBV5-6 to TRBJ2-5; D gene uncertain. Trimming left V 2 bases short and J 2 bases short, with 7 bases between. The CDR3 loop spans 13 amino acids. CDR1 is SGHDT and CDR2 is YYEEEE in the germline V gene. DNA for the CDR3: TGTGCCAGCAGCTTCTGGGTTCAAGAGACCCAGTACTTC. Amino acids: CASSFWVQETQYF.

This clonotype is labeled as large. This CDR3 reads CASSPRQGDTDTQYF. As DNA, the CDR3 is TGTGCCAGCAGCCCCCGACAGGGGGACACAGATACGCAGTATTTT. This chain joins TRBV11-1 and TRBJ2-3; 9 bases fit TRBD1. The CDR3 runs 15 residues. Germline values: CDR1 SGHAT, CDR2 FQDESV (reference sequence). The ends lost 5 bases at V and 2 bases at J; junction bases unmatched: 5. The whole variable domain, filled in from reference TRBV11-1 and TRBJ2-3, reads EAEVAQSPRYKITEKSQAVAFWCDPISGHATLYWYRQILGQGPELLVQFQDESVVDDSQLPKDRFSAERLKGVDSTLKIQPAELGDSAMYLCASSPRQGDTDTQYFGPGTRLTVL.

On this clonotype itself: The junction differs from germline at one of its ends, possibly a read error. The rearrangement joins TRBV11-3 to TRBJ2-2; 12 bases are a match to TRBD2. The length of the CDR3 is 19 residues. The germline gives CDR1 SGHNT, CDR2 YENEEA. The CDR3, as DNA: TGTGCCAACAGCTTAGATCACTTGCGGACTAGCGGGACTGGCGGGGAGCTATTTTTT. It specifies CANSLDHLRTSGTGGELFF.

The CDR3 region is CAIGQRGGRDYNEQFF. DNA of the CDR3: TGTGCCATCGGTCAAAGAGGCGGGAGGGATTACAATGAGCAGTTCTTC. The J gene is TRBJ2-1, the V gene TRBV10-3; TRBD2 aligns across 9 bases. V trimming: 8 bases; J trimming: 4 bases; junction bases outside the gene matches: 12. CDR1 is ENHRY, CDR2 SYGVKD, per germline. This CDR3 spans 16 amino acids.

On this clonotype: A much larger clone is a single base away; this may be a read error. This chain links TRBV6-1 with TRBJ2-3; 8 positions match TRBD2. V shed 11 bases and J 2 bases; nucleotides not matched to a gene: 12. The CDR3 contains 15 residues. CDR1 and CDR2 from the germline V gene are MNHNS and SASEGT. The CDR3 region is CACRGGTAITDTQYF. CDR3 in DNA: TGTGCCTGCCGGGGGGGCACAGCTATCACAGATACGCAGTATTTT.

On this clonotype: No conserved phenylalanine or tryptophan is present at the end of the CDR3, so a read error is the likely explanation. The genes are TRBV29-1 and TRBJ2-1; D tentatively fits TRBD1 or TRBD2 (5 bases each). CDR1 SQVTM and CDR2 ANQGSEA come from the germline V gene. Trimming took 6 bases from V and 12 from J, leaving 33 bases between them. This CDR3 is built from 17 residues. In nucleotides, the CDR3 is TGCAGCGTCCACCCGGCTAGTGGGACGTCCCGAAAGAGTACGCAGTTCTCC. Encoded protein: CSVHPASGTSRKSTQFS.

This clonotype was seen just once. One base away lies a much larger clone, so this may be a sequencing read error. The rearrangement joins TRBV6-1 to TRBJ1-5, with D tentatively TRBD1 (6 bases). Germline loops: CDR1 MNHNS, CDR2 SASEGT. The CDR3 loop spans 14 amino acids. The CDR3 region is CAGRYRDGDQPQHF. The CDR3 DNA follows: TGTGCCGGCAGATACAGGGACGGAGATCAGCCCCAGCATTTT.

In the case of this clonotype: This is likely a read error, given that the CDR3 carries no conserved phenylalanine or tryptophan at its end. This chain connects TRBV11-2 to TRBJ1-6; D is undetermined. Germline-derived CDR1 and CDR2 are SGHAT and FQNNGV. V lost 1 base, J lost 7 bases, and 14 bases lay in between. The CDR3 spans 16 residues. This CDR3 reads CASSLVRGTKNSPLHL. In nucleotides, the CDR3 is TGTGCCAGCAGCTTAGTTCGCGGAACTAAAAATTCACCCCTCCACTTG.

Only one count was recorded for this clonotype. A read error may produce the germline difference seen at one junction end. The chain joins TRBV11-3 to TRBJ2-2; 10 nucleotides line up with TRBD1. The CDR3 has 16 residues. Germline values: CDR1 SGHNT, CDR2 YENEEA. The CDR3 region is CVSSPDRGHDTGGLFF. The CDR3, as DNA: TGTGTCAGCAGCCCCGACAGGGGGCACGACACCGGGGGGCTGTTTTTT.